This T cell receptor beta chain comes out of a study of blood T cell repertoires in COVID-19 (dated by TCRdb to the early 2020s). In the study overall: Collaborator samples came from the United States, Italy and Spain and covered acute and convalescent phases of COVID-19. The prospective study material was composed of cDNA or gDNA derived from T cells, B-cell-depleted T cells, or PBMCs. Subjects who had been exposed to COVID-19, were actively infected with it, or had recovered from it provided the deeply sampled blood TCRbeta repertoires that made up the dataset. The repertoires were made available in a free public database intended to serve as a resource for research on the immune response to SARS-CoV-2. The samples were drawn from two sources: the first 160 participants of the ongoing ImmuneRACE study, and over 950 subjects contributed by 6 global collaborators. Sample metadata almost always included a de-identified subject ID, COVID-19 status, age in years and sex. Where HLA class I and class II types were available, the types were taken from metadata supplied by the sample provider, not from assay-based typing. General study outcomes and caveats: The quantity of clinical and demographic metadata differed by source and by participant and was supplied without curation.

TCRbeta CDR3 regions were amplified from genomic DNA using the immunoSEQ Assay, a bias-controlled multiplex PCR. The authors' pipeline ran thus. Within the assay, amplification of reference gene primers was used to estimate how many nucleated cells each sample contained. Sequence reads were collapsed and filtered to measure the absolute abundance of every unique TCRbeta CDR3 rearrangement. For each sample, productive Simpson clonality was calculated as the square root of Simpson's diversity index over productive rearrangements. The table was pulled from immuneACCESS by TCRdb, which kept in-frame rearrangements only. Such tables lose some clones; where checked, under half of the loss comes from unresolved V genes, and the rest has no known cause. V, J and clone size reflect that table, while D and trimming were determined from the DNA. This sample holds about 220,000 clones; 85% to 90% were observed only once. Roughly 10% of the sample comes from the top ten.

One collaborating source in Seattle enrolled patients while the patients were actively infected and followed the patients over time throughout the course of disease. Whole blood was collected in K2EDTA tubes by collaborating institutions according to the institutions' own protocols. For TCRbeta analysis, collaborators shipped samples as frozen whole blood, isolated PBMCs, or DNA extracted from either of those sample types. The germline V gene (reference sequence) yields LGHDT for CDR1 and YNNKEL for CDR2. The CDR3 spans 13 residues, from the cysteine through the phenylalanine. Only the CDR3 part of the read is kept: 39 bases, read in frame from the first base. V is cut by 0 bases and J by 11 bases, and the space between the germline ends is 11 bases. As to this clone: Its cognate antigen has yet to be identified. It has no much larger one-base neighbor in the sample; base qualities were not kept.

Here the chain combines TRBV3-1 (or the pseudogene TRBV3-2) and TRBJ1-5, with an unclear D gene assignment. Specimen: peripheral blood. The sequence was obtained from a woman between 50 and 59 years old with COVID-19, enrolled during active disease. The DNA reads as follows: TGTGCCAGCAGCCAAGATCGGCTCGACTCCCAGCATTTT. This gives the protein CASSQDRLDSQHF.